What follows describes a single T cell receptor (beta chain). Its target is unknown. A second PCR, run for about 7 to 12 cycles, used a sample-barcoded 5' primer plus a J-beta primer mix. TCRdb recomputed calls from the 5' RACE reads with MiXCR, one row per CDR3 protein. This sample has about 1.4 million distinct CDR3 sequences; approximately 63% occur once, and the top ten carry 6.5% to 8.5%. This sample stems from a study of blood T cells in healthy people across ages. General study results and limits: Unsorted PBMC input precluded a conclusive naive versus antigen-experienced comparison. Expanded clonotype changes were possibly confounded by unknown donor CMV status.

The CDR3 has 17 amino acids. With 6 bases removed from V and 0 bases from J, the gap between germline ends came to 21 bases. In germline, CDR1 is DFQATT, CDR2 SNEGSKA (reference sequence). What was sequenced was blood. V is TRBV20-1 and J is TRBJ2-1; D is tentatively TRBD1 or TRBD2 (5 bases each). The receptor comes from a man aged 18 to 29 in good health. The CDR3 region is CSAPGGPEGISYNEQFF. CDR3 in DNA: TGCAGTGCGCCCGGTGGGCCCGAGGGGATCTCCTACAATGAGCAGTTCTTC.